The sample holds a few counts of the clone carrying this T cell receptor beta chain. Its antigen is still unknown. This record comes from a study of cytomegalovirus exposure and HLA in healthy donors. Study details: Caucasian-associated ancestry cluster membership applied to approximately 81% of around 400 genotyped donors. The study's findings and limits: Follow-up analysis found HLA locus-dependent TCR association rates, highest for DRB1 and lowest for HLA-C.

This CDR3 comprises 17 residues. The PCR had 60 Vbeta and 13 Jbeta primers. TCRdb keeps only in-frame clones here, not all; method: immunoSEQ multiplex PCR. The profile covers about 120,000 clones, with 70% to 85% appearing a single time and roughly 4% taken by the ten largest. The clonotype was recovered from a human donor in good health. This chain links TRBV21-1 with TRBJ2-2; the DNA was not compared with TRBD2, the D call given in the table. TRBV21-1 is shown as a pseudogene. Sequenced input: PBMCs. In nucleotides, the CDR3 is TGTGCCAGCAGCAAAGGACTAGCGGGAGTGAACACCGGGGAGCTGTTTTTT. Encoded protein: CASSKGLAGVNTGELFF.